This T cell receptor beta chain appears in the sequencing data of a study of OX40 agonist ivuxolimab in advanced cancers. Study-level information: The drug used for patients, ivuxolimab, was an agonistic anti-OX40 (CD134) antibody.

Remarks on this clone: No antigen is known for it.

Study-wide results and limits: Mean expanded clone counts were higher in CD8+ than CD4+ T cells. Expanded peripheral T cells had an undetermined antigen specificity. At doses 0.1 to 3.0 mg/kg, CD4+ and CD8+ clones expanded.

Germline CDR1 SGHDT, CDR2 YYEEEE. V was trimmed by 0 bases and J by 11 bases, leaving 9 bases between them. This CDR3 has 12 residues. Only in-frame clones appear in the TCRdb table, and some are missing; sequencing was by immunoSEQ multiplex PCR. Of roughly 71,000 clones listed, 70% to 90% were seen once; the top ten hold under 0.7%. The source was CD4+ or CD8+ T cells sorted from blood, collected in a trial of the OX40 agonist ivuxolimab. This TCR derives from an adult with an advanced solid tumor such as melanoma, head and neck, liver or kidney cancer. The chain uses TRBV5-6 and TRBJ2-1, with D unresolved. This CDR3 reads CASSLAKIKQFF. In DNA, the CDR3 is TGTGCCAGCAGCTTGGCAAAAATAAAGCAGTTCTTC. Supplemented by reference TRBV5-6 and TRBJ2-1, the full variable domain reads DAGVTQSPTHLIKTRGQQVTLRCSPKSGHDTVSWYQQALGQGPQFIFQYYEEEERQRGNFPDRFSGHQFPNYSSELNVNALLLGDSALYLCASSLAKIKQFFGPGTRLTVL.